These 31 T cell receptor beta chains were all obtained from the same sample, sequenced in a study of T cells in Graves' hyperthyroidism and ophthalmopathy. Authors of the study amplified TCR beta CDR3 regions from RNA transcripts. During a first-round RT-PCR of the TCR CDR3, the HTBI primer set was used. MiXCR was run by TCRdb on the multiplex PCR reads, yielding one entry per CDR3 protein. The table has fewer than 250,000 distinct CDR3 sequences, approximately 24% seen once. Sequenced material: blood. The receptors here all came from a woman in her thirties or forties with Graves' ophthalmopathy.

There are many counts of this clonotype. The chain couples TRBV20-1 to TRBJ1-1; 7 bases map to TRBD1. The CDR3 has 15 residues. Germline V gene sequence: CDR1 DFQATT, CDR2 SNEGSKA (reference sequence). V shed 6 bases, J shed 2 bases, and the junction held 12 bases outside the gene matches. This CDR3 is CSALQGQGGNTEAFF. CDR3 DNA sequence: TGCAGTGCCCTACAGGGGCAGGGAGGAAACACTGAAGCTTTCTTT.

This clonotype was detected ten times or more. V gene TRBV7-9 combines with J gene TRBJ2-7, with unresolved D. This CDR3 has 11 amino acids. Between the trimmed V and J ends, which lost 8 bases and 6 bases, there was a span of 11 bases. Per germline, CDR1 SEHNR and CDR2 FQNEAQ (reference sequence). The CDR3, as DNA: TGTGCCAGCGGCTGGGCGCTCGAGCAGTACTTC. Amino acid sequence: CASGWALEQYF.

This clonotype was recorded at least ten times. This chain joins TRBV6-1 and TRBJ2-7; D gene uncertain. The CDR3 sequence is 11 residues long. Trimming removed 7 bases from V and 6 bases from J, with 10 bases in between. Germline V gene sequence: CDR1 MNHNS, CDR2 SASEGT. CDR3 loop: CASTHGPEQYF. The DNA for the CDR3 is TGTGCCAGCACCCACGGGCCCGAGCAGTACTTC.

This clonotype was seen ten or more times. The CDR3 DNA follows: TGTGCCAGTAGTATAGGGGGAGGGCTCACTGAAGCTTTCTTT. Its protein is CASSIGGGLTEAFF. The rearrangement links TRBV19 to TRBJ1-1; D ambiguous. The CDR3 sequence is 14 residues long. The germline CDR1 and CDR2 sequences are LNHDA and SQIVND (reference sequence). V was trimmed by 1 base and J by 4 bases, leaving 10 bases between them.

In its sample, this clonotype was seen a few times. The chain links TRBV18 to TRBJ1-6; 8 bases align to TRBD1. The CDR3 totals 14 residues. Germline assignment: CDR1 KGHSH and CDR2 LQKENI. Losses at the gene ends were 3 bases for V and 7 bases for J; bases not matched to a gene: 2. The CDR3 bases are TGTGCCAGCTCACCGGGACAGGCCAATTCACCCCTCCACTTT. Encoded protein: CASSPGQANSPLHF.

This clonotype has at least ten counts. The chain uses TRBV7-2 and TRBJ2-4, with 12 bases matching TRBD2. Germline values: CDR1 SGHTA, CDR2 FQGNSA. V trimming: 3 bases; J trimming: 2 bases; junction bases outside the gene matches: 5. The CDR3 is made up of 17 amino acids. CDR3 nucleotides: TGTGCCAGCAGCTTTGTGGGACTAGCGGGCCCCAAAAACATTCAGTACTTC. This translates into CASSFVGLAGPKNIQYF.

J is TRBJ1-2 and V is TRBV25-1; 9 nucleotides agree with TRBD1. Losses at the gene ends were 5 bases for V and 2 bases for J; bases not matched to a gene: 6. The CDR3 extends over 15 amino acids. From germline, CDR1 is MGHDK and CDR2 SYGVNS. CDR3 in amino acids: CASSYGTGKNYGYTF. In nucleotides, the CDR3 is TGTGCCAGCAGTTACGGGACAGGGAAGAACTATGGCTACACCTTC.

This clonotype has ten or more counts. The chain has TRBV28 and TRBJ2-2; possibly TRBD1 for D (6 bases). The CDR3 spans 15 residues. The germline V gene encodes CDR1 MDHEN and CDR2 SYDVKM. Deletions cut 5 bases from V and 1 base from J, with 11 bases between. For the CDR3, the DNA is TGTGCCAGCAGTGGGCAGGGGAAGAACACCGGGGAGCTGTTTTTT. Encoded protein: CASSGQGKNTGELFF.

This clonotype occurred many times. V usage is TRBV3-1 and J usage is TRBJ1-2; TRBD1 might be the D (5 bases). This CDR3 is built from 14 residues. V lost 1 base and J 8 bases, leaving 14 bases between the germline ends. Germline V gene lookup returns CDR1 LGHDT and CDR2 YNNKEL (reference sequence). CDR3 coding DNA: TGTGCCAGCAGCCAAGGAGGCAGGGTAAAGGGCTACACCTTC. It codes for CASSQGGRVKGYTF.

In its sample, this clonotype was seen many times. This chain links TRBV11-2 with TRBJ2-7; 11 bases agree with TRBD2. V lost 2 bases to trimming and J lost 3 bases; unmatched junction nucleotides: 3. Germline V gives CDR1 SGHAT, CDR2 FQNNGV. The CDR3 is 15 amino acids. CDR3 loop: CASSLILAGVYEQYF. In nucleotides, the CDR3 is TGTGCCAGCAGCTTAATACTAGCGGGAGTCTACGAGCAGTACTTC.

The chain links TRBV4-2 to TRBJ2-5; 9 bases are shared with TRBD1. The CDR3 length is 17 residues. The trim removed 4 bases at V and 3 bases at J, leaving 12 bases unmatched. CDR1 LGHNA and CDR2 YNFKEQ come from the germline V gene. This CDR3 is CASSPRGKTGGEETQYF. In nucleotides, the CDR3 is TGTGCCAGCAGCCCCCGAGGGAAAACAGGGGGCGAAGAGACCCAGTACTTC.

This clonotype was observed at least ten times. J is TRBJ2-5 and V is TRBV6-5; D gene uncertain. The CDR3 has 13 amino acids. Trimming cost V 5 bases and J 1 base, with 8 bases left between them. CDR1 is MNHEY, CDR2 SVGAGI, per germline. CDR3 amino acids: CASSSTTQETQYF. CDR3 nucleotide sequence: TGTGCCAGCAGTAGCACTACCCAAGAGACCCAGTACTTC.

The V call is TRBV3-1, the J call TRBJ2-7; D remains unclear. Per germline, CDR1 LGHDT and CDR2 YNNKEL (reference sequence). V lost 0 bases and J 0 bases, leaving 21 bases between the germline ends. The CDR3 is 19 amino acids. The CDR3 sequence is CASSQDPVKSDAHSYEQYF. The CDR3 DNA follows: TGTGCCAGCAGCCAAGATCCAGTTAAATCGGACGCTCACTCCTACGAGCAGTACTTC.

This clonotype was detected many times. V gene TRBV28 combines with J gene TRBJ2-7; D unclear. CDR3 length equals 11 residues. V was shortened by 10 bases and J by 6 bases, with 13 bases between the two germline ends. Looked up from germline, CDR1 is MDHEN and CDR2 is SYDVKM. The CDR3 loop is CATPRTLEQYF. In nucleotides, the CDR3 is TGTGCCACCCCCAGGACGCTCGAGCAGTACTTC.

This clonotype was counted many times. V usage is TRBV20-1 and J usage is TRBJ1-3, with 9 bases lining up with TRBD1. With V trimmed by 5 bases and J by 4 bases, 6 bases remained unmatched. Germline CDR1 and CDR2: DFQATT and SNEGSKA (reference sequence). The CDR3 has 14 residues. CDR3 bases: TGCAGTGCTCGCCCCGGGACAGGGGGAAACACCATATATTTT. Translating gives CSARPGTGGNTIYF.

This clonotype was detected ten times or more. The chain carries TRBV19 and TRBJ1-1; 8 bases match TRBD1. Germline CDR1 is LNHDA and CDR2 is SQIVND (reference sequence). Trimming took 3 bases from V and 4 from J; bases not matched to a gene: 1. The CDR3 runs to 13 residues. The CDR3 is CASSITGGTEAFF. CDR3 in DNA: TGTGCCAGTAGTATTACAGGGGGCACTGAAGCTTTCTTT.

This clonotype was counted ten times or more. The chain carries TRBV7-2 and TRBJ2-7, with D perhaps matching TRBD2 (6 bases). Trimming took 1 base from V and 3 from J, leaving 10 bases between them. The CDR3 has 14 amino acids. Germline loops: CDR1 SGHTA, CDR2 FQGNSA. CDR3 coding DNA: TGTGCCAGCAGCTTAGTGGAGGGGCTCTACGAGCAGTACTTC. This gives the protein CASSLVEGLYEQYF. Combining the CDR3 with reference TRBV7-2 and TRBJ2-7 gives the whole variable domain GAGVSQSPSNKVTEKGKDVELRCDPISGHTALYWYRQSLGQGLEFLIYFQGNSAPDKSGLPSDRFSAERTGGSVSTLTIQRTQQEDSAVYLCASSLVEGLYEQYFGPGTRLTVT.

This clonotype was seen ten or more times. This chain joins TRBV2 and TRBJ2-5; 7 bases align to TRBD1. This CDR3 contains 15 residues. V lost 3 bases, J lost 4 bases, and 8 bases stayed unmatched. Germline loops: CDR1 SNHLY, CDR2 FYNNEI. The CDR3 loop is CASSESLRGRETQYF. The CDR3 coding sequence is TGTGCCAGCAGTGAGAGCCTTAGGGGGCGAGAGACCCAGTACTTC.

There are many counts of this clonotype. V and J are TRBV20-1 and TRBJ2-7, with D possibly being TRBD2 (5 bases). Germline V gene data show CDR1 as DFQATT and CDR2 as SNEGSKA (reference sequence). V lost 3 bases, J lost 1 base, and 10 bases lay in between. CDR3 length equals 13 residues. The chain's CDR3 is CSARVGLSYEQYF. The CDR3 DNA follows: TGCAGTGCTAGGGTTGGACTTTCCTACGAGCAGTACTTC.

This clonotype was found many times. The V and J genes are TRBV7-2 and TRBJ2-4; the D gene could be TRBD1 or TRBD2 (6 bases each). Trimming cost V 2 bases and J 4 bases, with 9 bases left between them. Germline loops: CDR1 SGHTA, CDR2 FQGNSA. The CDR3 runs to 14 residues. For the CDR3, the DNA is TGTGCCAGCAGCTTAAGGGGGAGGAAAAACATTCAGTACTTC. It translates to CASSLRGRKNIQYF.

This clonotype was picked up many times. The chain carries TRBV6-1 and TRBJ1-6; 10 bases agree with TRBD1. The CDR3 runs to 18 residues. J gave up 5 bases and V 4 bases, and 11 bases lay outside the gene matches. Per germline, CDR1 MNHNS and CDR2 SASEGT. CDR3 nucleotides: TGTGCCAGCAGTGGTTTATATTGGGGACAGGGGAATAATTCACCCCTCCACTTT. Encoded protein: CASSGLYWGQGNNSPLHF.

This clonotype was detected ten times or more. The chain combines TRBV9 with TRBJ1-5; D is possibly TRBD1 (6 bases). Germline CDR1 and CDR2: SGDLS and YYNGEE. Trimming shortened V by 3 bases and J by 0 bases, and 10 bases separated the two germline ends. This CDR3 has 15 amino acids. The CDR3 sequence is CASSATGDSNQPQHF. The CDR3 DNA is TGTGCCAGCAGCGCGACAGGAGATAGCAATCAGCCCCAGCATTTT.

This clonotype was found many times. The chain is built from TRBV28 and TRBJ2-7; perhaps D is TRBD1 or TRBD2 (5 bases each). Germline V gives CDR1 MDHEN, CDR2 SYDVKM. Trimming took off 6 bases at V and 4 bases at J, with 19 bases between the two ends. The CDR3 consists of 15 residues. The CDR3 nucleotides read TGTGCCAGCAGCCTTCAGAGGGGCAATCAATACGAGCAGTACTTC. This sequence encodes CASSLQRGNQYEQYF.

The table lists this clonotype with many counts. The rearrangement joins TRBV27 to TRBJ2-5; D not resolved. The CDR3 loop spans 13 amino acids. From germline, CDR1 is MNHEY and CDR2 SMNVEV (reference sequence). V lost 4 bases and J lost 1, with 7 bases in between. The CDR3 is CASSSRSQETQYF. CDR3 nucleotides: TGTGCCAGCAGTTCCAGGTCCCAAGAGACCCAGTACTTC.

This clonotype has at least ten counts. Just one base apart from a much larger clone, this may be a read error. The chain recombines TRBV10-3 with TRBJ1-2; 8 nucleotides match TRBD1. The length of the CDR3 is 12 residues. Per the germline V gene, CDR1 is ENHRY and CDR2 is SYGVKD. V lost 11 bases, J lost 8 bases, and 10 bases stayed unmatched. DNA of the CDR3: TGTGCCGCAACGGACAGGGAGAGCGGCTACACCTTC. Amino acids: CAATDRESGYTF.

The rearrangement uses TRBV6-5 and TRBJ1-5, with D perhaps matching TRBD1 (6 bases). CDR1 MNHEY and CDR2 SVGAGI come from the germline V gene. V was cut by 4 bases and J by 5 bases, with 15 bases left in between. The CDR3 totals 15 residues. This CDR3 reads CASSLSGTRDQPQHF. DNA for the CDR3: TGTGCCAGCAGTTTATCGGGGACAAGGGATCAGCCCCAGCATTTT.

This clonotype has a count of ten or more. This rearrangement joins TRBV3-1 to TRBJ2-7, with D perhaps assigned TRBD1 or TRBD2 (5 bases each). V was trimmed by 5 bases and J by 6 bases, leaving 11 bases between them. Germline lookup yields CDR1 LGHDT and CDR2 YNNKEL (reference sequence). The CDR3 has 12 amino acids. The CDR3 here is CASSYRDGEQYF. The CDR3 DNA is TGTGCCAGCAGCTACCGGGACGGCGAGCAGTACTTC.

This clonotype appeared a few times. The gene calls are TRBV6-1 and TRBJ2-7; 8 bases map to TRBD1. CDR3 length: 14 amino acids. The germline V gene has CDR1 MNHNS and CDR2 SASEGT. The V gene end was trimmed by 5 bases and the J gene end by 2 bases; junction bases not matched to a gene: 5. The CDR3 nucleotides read TGTGCCAGCAGTCAGACAGGGGAGGCCTACGAGCAGTACTTC. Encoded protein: CASSQTGEAYEQYF.

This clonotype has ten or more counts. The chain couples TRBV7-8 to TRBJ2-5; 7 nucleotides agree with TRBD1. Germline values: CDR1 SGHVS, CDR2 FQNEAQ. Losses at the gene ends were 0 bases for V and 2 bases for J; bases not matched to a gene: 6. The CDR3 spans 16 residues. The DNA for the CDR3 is TGTGCCAGCAGCTTAGCGGGACAGAACATTCAAGAGACCCAGTACTTC. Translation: CASSLAGQNIQETQYF. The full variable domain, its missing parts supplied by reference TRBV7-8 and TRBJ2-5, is GAGVSQSPRYKVAKRGQDVALRCDPISGHVSLFWYQQALGQGPEFLTYFQNEAQLDKSGLPSDRFFAERPEGSVSTLKIQRTQQEDSAVYLCASSLAGQNIQETQYFGPGTRLLVL.

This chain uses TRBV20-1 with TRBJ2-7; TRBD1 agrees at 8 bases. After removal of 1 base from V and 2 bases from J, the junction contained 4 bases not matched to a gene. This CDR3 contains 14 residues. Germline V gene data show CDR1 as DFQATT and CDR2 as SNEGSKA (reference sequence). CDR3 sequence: CSARGQGLTYEQYF. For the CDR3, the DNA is TGCAGTGCTAGAGGACAGGGGCTTACCTACGAGCAGTACTTC.

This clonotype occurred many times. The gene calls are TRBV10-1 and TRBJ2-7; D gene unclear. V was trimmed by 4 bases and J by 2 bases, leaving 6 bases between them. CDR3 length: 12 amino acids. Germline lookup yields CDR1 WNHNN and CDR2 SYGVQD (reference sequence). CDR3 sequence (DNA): TGCGCCAGCAGTGGTCCGACCTACGAGCAGTACTTC. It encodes CASSGPTYEQYF.